This is a list of T cell receptor beta chains from one sample in a study of spatial heterogeneity in lung cancer. Via MiXCR, TCRdb re-called the 5' RACE reads, giving one row per CDR3 protein. The sample holds about 70,000 distinct CDR3 sequences, over 7% seen once. Source: PBMCs, taken at follow-up. Receptors were obtained from a female donor with early-stage non-small cell lung cancer. Each CDR3 is given with its conserved first and last residue. Fields, in order: J gene, V gene, clone size, D gene, CDR3 protein, CDR3 DNA. A D gene is named only where the DNA matches it firmly. Not every row has a clone size; where given, it reads once, few, many or a size class.

>TRBJ2-7|TRBV28|many|.
CASRAGRLAYEQYF
TGTGCCAGCAGAGCGGGCAGGCTTGCCTACGAGCAGTACTTC
>TRBJ2-7|TRBV3-1|many|.
CATISGGEQYF
TGTGCCACGATATCGGGCGGCGAGCAGTACTTC
>TRBJ1-4|TRBV30|.|.
CAWSEGRTNEKLFF
TGTGCCTGGAGTGAGGGCCGAACTAATGAAAAACTGTTTTTT
>TRBJ1-4|TRBV12-3/TRBV12-4|few|.
CASCDGSLSEKLFF
TGTGCCAGCTGTGACGGGAGTTTGTCTGAAAAACTGTTTTTT
>TRBJ2-7|TRBV6-5|many|.
CASSYSVVPYEQYF
TGTGCCAGCAGTTACTCGGTAGTCCCCTACGAGCAGTACTTC
>TRBJ2-4|TRBV9|few|.
CASSPSGRAKNIQYF
TGTGCCAGCAGCCCTTCGGGACGCGCCAAAAACATTCAGTACTTC
>TRBJ2-4|TRBV2|many|.
CASDGALAKNIQYF
TGTGCCAGCGATGGCGCCTTAGCCAAAAACATTCAGTACTTC
>TRBJ1-5|TRBV6-5|.|.
CASSRSVSNQPQHF
TGTGCCAGCAGTCGGTCAGTTTCCAATCAGCCCCAGCATTTT
>TRBJ2-5|TRBV29-1|few|.
CSVGVTPDGTQYF
TGCAGCGTAGGGGTCACTCCGGACGGAACCCAGTACTTC
>TRBJ2-4|TRBV10-2|.|.
CASSEAGDTENIQYF
TGCGCCAGCAGTGAGGCAGGGGATACTGAAAACATTCAGTACTTC
>TRBJ2-5|TRBV18|few|.
CASSPALQETQYF
TGTGCCAGCTCACCGGCTCTCCAAGAGACCCAGTACTTC
>TRBJ2-3|TRBV7-2|many|.
CASSAAGVTDTQYF
TGTGCCAGCAGCGCAGCAGGGGTGACAGATACGCAGTATTTT
>TRBJ1-3|TRBV20-1|.|.
CSARSGLADTIYF
TGCAGTGCTAGGTCAGGGCTAGCGGACACCATATATTTT
>TRBJ1-5|TRBV2|many|TRBD1
CASSEGLGTETTYSNQPQHF
TGTGCCAGCAGTGAAGGTTTAGGGACAGAGACTACTTATAGCAATCAGCCCCAGCATTTT
>TRBJ1-1|TRBV7-9|many|TRBD1
CASSEGQGTEAFF
TGTGCCAGCAGTGAGGGACAGGGAACTGAAGCTTTCTTT
>TRBJ2-1|TRBV10-1|.|TRBD2
CASPTSGRAWDEQFF
TGCGCCAGCCCCACTAGCGGGAGGGCCTGGGATGAGCAGTTCTTC
>TRBJ2-5|TRBV5-1|many|.
CASSSGTAPETQYF
TGCGCCAGCAGCTCCGGGACCGCCCCAGAGACCCAGTACTTC
>TRBJ2-5|TRBV28|many|TRBD2
CATGTSGPQETQYF
TGTGCCACCGGGACTAGCGGGCCTCAAGAGACCCAGTACTTC
>TRBJ2-3|TRBV19|many|.
CASSNAGLSTDTQYF
TGTGCCAGTAGTAACGCGGGACTCAGCACAGATACGCAGTATTTT
>TRBJ2-3|TRBV7-2|few|TRBD2
CASSLLAGSSTQYF
TGTGCCAGCAGCTTACTAGCGGGATCGAGTACGCAGTATTTT
>TRBJ2-5|TRBV18|few|TRBD1
CASSPRGTEETQYF
TGTGCCAGCTCACCACGGGGGACAGAAGAGACCCAGTACTTC
>TRBJ1-2|TRBV27|few|.
CASSLTGMGRYGYTF
TGTGCCAGCAGTCTCACAGGGATGGGTAGATATGGCTACACCTTC
>TRBJ1-1|TRBV18|many|.
CASSRGGRGTEAFF
TGTGCCAGCTCACGGGGGGGGCGCGGAACTGAAGCTTTCTTT
>TRBJ2-7|TRBV24-1|few|TRBD2
CATSDPMSGGREQYF
TGTGCCACCAGTGACCCGATGTCGGGGGGAAGGGAGCAGTACTTC
>TRBJ2-3|TRBV4-1|.|TRBD2
CASSPTSGDGLWTQYF
TGCGCCAGCAGCCCGACTAGCGGGGACGGGTTGTGGACGCAGTATTTT
>TRBJ1-1|TRBV15|few|.
CATSRPRQVKEAFF
TGTGCCACCAGCAGACCCAGACAGGTGAAGGAAGCTTTCTTT
>TRBJ1-2|TRBV7-9|.|.
CASSLAPGSGYTF
TGTGCCAGCAGCTTAGCGCCAGGTTCGGGCTACACCTTC
>TRBJ1-1|TRBV5-1|few|.
CASSVRDAREAFF
TGCGCCAGCAGTGTGAGAGACGCCAGGGAAGCTTTCTTT
>TRBJ2-2|TRBV7-3|many|.
CASSLGGYTGELFF
TGTGCCAGCAGCTTAGGGGGCTACACCGGGGAGCTGTTTTTT
>TRBJ2-5|TRBV7-2|few|.
CASSPDAAGETQYF
TGTGCCAGCAGCCCTGACGCGGCGGGGGAGACCCAGTACTTC
>TRBJ2-1|TRBV7-9|few|.
CASSALRGDYNEQFF
TGTGCCAGCAGCGCTTTAAGGGGTGATTACAATGAGCAGTTCTTC
>TRBJ2-1|TRBV11-3|.|.
CASSPTSRGGGNEQFF
TGTGCCAGCAGCCCGACATCGAGGGGAGGGGGCAATGAGCAGTTCTTC
>TRBJ2-5|TRBV10-3|many|.
CAISEPPEQETQYF
TGTGCCATCAGTGAGCCCCCGGAGCAAGAGACCCAGTACTTC
>TRBJ2-3|TRBV6-5|.|.
CASRDGQSTDTQYF
TGTGCCAGCAGGGATGGACAGAGCACAGATACGCAGTATTTT
>TRBJ2-3|TRBV13|many|.
CASSLGTPTDTQYF
TGTGCCAGCAGCCTCGGGACGCCCACAGATACGCAGTATTTT
>TRBJ2-7|TRBV28|many|.
CASAGGDSYLYEQYF
TGTGCCAGCGCCGGGGGAGACTCCTATTTATACGAGCAGTACTTC
>TRBJ2-2|TRBV4-1|many|TRBD2
CASSGAGLGTGELFF
TGCGCCAGCAGCGGAGCGGGACTGGGCACCGGGGAGCTGTTTTTT
>TRBJ2-7|TRBV7-9|few|.
CASSLGADYEQYF
TGTGCCAGCAGCTTAGGGGCAGACTACGAGCAGTACTTC
>TRBJ1-3|TRBV3-1|many|.
CASSQVRAGNTIYF
TGTGCCAGCAGCCAAGTACGGGCTGGAAACACCATATATTTT
>TRBJ2-4|TRBV15|.|TRBD1
CATSRDLMTGWGNIQYF
TGTGCCACCAGCAGAGATTTGATGACAGGGTGGGGAAACATTCAGTACTTC
>TRBJ2-2|TRBV15|many|.
CATSRGTERELFF
TGTGCCACCAGCAGAGGGACGGAGAGGGAGCTGTTTTTT
>TRBJ2-7|TRBV5-1|many|.
CASSFDTSYEQYF
TGCGCCAGCAGCTTTGACACGTCCTACGAGCAGTACTTC
>TRBJ2-7|TRBV7-6|.|.
CASSSSQASSYEQYF
TGTGCCAGCAGCTCGAGCCAGGCCTCCTCCTACGAGCAGTACTTC
>TRBJ2-1|TRBV9|many|.
CASSVEGGRGTNEQFF
TGTGCCAGCAGCGTAGAAGGCGGCAGGGGCACCAATGAGCAGTTCTTC
>TRBJ2-7|TRBV5-1|.|.
CASSLGRDPISYEQYF
TGCGCCAGCAGCTTGGGCCGGGACCCGATTTCCTACGAGCAGTACTTC
>TRBJ2-3|TRBV6-1|few|.
CASSDGQGSTDTQYF
TGTGCCAGCAGTGATGGGCAGGGCAGCACAGATACGCAGTATTTT
>TRBJ2-2|TRBV27|many|.
CASRERLRESGELFF
TGTGCCAGCAGAGAGCGGCTAAGGGAATCCGGGGAGCTGTTTTTT
>TRBJ2-3|TRBV9|few|TRBD2
CASSPQRREADTQYF
TGTGCCAGCAGCCCCCAGAGGCGGGAGGCAGATACGCAGTATTTT